The clone carrying this TCR beta chain showed up many times. Its antigen is unidentified. TCRdb reprocessed the 5' RACE reads via MiXCR and lists one record per CDR3 protein. The sample has 300,000 to 400,000 distinct CDR3 sequences; about 4% are singletons. The data derive from a study of T cells after yellow fever vaccination. General study results and limits: Abundant clonotypes (contaminants from the bulk population) could be present in FACS-sorted repertoires. Post-booster repertoires again held most primary-vaccination clones (roughly 95% CD4, about 90% CD8).

The CDR3 is 13 residues long. V lost 1 base and J lost 14, with 15 bases in between. CDR1 and CDR2 (germline): SGHVS, FQNEAQ. The starting material was PBMCs, obtained 5 days after the yellow fever booster vaccination. The clonotype comes from a man between 18 and 29 years old who received the YFV17D yellow fever vaccine. The V and J genes are TRBV7-8 and TRBJ2-1; perhaps TRBD2 as D (6 bases). The CDR3 sequence is CASSLVSGREEFF. The CDR3 DNA sequence: TGTGCCAGCAGCTTAGTTTCTGGCAGGGAGGAGTTCTTC.